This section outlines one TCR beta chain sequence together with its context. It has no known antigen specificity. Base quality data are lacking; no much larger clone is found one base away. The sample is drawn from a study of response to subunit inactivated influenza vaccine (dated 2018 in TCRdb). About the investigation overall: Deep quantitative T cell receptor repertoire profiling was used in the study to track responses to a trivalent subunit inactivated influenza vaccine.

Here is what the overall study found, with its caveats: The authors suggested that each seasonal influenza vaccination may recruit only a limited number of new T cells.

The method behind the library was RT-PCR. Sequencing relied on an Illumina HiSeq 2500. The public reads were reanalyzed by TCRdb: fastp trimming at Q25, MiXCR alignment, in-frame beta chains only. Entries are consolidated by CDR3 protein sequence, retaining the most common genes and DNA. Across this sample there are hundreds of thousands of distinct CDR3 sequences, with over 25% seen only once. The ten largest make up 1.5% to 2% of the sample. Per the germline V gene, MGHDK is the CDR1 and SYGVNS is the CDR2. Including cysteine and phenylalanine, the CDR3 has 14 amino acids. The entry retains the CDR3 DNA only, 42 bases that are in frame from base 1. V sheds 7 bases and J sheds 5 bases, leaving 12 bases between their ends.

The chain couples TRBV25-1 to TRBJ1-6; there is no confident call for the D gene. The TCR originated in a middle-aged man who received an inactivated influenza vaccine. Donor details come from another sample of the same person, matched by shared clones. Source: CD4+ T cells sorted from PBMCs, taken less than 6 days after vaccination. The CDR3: CASTGQADNSPLHF. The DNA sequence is TGTGCCAGCACCGGTCAGGCAGATAATTCACCCCTCCACTTT.